In this sample, the clone carrying this T cell receptor beta chain turned up once. The entry originates in a study of regulatory T cells in long-lasting Graves disease. Germline loops: CDR1 KGHSH, CDR2 LQKENI. CDR3 length: 12 residues. Trimming left V 2 bases short and J 4 bases short, with 4 bases between. Time point specified: persistent/refractory GD, antithyroid drugs over 5 years with positive TRAb. Isolated PBMC RNA provided the starting material for the TCR library. HTBI primers from iRepertoire and Arm-PCR of CDR3 regions yielded the TCR beta libraries. TCRdb re-called the multiplex PCR reads through MiXCR, storing one row per CDR3 protein. The sample includes approximately 400,000 distinct CDR3 sequences, around 20% seen only once; the top ten take around 20%.

The sequence came from a female donor with Graves disease. This sample comprised peripheral blood mononuclear cells (PBMCs), obtained when the disease was refractory, from a patient treated with antithyroid drugs. This rearrangement joins TRBV18 to TRBJ2-3, with D hard to call. The CDR3 DNA is TGTGCCAGCTCACCAACGTCAGATACGCAGTATTTT. Protein: CASSPTSDTQYF.